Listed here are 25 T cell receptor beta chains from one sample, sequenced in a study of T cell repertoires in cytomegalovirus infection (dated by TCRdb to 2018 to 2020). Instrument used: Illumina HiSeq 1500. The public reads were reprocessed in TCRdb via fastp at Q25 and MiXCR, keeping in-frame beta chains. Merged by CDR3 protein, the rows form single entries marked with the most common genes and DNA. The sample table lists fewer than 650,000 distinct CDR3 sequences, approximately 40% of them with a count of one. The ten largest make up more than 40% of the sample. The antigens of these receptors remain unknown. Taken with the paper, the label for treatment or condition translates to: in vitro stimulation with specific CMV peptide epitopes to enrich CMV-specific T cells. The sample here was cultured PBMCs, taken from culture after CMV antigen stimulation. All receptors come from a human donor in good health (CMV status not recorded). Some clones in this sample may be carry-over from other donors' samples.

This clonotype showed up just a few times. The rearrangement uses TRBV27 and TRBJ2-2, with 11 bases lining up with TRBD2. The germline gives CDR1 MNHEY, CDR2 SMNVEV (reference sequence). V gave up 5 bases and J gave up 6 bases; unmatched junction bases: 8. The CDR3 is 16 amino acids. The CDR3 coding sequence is TGTGCCAGCAGTCTTCTAGCGGGAGGAGGGGCCGGGGAGCTGTTTTTT. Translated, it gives CASSLLAGGGAGELFF.

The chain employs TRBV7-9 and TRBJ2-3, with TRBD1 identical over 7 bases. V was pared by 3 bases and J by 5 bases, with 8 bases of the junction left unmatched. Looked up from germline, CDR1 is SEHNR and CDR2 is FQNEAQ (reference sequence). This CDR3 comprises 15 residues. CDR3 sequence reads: CASSFRQGSRDTQYF. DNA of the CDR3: TGTGCCAGCAGCTTCCGACAGGGCTCACGAGATACGCAGTATTTT.

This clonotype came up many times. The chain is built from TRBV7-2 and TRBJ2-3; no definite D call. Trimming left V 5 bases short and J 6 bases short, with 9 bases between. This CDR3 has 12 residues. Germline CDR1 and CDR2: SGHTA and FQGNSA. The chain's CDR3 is CASSRPRDTQYF. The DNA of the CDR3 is TGTGCCAGCAGCCGGCCGAGGGATACGCAGTATTTT.

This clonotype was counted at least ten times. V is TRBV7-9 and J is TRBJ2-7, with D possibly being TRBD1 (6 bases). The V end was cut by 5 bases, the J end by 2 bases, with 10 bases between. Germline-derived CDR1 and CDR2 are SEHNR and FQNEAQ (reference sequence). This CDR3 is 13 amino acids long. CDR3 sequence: CASSPRDTYEQYF. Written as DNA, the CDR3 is TGTGCCAGCAGCCCACGGGACACCTACGAGCAGTACTTC.

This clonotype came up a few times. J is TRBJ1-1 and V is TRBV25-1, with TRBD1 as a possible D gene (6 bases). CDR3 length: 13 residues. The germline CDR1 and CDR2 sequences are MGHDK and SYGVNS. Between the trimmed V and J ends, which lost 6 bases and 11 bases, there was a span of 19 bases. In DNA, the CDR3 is TGTGCCAGCAGCGTTCCGGGGGCTGTGAAGGCTTTCTTT. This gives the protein CASSVPGAVKAFF.

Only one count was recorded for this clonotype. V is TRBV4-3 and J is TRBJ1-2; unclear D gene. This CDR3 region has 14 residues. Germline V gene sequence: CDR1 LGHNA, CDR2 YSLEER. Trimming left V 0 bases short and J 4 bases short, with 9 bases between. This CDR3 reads CASSQEARLYGYTF. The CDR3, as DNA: TGCGCCAGCAGCCAAGAGGCGCGTCTCTATGGCTACACCTTC.

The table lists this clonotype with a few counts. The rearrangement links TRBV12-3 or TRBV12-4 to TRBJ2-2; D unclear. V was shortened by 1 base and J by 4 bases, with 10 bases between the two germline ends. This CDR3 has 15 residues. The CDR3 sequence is CASSLVGLPTGELFF. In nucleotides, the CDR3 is TGTGCCAGCAGTTTAGTAGGGCTACCCACCGGGGAGCTGTTTTTT.

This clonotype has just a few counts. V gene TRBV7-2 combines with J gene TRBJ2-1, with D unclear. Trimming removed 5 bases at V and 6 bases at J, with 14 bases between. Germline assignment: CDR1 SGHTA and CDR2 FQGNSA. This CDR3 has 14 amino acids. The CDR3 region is CASSQMPNFNEQFF. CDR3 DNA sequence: TGTGCCAGCAGCCAGATGCCAAACTTCAATGAGCAGTTCTTC.

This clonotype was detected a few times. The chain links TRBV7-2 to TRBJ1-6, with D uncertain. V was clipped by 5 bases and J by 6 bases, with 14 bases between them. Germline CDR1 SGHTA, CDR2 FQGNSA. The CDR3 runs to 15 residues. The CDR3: CASSRGPEGNSPLHF. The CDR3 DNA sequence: TGTGCCAGCAGCAGAGGGCCGGAGGGTAATTCACCCCTCCACTTT.

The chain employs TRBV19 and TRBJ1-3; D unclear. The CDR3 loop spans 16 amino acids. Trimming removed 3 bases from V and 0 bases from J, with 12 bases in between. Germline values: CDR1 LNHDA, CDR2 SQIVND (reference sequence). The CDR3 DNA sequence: TGTGCCAGTAGTATGATCGAGGCCTTCTCTGGAAACACCATATATTTT. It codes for CASSMIEAFSGNTIYF.

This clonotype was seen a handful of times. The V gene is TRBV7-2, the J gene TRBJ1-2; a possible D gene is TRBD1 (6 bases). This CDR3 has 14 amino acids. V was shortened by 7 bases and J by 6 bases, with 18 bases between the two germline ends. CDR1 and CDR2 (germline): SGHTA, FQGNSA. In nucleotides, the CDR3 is TGTGCCAGCACCGTATTAATGGACAGCCATGGCTACACCTTC. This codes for CASTVLMDSHGYTF.

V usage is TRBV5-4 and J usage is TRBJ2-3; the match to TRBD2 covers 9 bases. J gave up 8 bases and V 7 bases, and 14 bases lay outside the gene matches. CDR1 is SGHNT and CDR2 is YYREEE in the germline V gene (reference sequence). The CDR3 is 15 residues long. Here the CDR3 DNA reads TGTGCCAGCGGAGCGGGAGGCCAGGCGGGAGGTACGCAGTATTTT. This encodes CASGAGGQAGGTQYF.

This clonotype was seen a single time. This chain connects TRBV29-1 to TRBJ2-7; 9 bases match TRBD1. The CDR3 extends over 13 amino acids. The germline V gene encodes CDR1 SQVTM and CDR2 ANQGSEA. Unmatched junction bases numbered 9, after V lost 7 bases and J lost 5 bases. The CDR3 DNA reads TGCAGCGCGGACTCCACAGGGGGCCACGAGCAGTACTTC. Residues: CSADSTGGHEQYF.

CDR3 residues: CASTPPGQFGYTF. As DNA, the CDR3 is TGTGCCAGCACCCCCCCTGGGCAGTTTGGCTACACCTTC. The chain recombines TRBV12-3 or TRBV12-4 with TRBJ1-2; D remains ambiguous. V was pared by 7 bases and J by 7 bases, with 16 bases between. The CDR3 spans 13 residues.

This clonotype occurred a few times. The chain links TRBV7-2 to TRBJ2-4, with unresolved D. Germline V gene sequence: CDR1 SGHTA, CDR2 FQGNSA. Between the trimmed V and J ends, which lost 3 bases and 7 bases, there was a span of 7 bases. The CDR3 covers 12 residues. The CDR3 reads CASSFPANIQYF. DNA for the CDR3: TGTGCCAGCAGCTTCCCCGCGAACATTCAGTACTTC.

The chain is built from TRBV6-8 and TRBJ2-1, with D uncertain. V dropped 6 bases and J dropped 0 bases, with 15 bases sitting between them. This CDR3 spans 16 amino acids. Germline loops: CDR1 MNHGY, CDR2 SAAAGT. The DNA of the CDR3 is TGTGCCAGCAGCCGTCTTCTGAGCAGCTCCTACAATGAGCAGTTCTTC. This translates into CASSRLLSSSYNEQFF.

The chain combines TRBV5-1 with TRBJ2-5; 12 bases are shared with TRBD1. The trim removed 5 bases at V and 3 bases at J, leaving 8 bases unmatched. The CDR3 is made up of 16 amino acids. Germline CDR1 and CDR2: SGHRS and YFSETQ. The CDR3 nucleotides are TGCGCCAGCAGTTCCCCCGGGACAGGGGGCGAAGAGACCCAGTACTTC. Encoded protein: CASSSPGTGGEETQYF.

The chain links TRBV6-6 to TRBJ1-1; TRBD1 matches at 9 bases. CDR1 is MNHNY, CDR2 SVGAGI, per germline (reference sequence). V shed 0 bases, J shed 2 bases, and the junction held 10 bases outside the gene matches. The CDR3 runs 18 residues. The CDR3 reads CASSYSIGQGKFNTEAFF. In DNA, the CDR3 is TGTGCCAGCAGTTACTCGATTGGACAGGGGAAATTCAACACTGAAGCTTTCTTT.

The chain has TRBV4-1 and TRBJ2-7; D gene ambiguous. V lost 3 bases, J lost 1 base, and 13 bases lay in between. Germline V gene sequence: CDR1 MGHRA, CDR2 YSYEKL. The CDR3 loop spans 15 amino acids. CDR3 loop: CASSQLPGRSYEQYF. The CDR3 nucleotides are TGCGCCAGCAGCCAGCTACCGGGCCGATCCTACGAGCAGTACTTC.

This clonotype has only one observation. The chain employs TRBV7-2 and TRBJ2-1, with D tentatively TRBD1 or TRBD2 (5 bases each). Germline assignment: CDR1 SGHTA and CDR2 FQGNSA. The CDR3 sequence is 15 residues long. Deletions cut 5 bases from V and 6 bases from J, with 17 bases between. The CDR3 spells CASSLTGTTVNEQFF. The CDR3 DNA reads TGTGCCAGCAGCCTTACCGGGACCACAGTCAATGAGCAGTTCTTC. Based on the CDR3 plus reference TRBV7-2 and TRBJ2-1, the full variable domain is GAGVSQSPSNKVTEKGKDVELRCDPISGHTALYWYRQSLGQGLEFLIYFQGNSAPDKSGLPSDRFSAERTGGSVSTLTIQRTQQEDSAVYLCASSLTGTTVNEQFFGPGTRLTVL.

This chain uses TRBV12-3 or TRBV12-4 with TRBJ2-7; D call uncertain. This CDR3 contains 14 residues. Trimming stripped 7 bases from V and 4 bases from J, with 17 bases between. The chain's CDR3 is CASTRTPGQYEQYF. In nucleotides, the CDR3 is TGTGCCAGCACCCGGACCCCTGGGCAATACGAGCAGTACTTC.

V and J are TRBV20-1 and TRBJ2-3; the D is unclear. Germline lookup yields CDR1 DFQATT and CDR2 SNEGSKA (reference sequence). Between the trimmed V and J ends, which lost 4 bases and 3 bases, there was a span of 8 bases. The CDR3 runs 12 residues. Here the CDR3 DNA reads TGCAGTGCTACCCCGGTTACAGATACGCAGTATTTT. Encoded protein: CSATPVTDTQYF.

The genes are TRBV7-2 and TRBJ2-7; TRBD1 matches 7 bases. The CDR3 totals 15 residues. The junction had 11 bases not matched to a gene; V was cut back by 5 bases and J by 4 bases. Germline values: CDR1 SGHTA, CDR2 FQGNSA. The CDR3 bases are TGTGCCAGCAGCGCCTCAGGGGGAGAGTATTACGAGCAGTACTTC. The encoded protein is CASSASGGEYYEQYF.

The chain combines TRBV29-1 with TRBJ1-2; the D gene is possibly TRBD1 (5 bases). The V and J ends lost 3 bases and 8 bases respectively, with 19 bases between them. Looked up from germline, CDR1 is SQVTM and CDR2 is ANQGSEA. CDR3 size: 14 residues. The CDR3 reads CSVDERGADGGYTF. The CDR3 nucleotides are TGCAGCGTTGATGAAAGGGGAGCCGATGGAGGCTACACCTTC.

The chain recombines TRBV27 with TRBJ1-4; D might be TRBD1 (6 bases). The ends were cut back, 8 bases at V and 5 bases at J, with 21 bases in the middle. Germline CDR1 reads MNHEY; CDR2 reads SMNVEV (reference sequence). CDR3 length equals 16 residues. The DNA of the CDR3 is TGTGCCAGCGGGAAAACGGGGGCAGGAGCGAATGAAAAACTGTTTTTT. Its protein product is CASGKTGAGANEKLFF.